This record covers a single T cell receptor (beta chain). This record comes from a study of T cell clonotyping in hematopoietic cell transplantation. Germline V gene lookup returns CDR1 MNHEY and CDR2 SMNVEV (reference sequence). Trimming at V came to 4 bases and at J to 4 bases, leaving 17 bases not matched to a gene. CDR3 length: 18 amino acids. Assay: immunoSEQ multiplex PCR; the TCRdb copy retains only in-frame clones and omits some. The table lists 9,500 to 14,000 clones, 92% of them singletons. Time point specified: recipient sample about 28 days before transplant, after cytoreduction. The chain is built from TRBV27 and TRBJ2-3, with 7 bases matching TRBD2. This TCR was sampled from a woman between 35 and 50 years old with acute myeloid leukemia. Some clones in this sample may be carry-over from other donors' samples. The sequencing here drew on peripheral blood mononuclear cells, taken before stem cell transplant. DNA for the CDR3: TGTGCCAGCAGTTCCACCTGGAGTAGCGGGTTGTTGGCAGATACGCAGTATTTT. Translated, it gives CASSSTWSSGLLADTQYF.